These T cell receptor beta chains were read from a single sample in a study of regulatory T cells in long-lasting Graves disease. TCRdb passed the multiplex PCR reads through MiXCR, listing each CDR3 protein once. The sample includes about 610,000 distinct CDR3 sequences, about 16% seen only once; the top ten take around 13%. These data were also filed under a second study, of T cells in Graves' hyperthyroidism and ophthalmopathy.

This material consisted of peripheral blood mononuclear cells (PBMCs), taken at new diagnosis, from a patient treated with antithyroid drugs. The receptors derive from a man between 18 and 29 years old with Graves disease. Both conserved end residues are part of each CDR3. The D gene is left open where the match is weak. Only part of the rows carry a size: once, few, many, or a class if the clone is expanded.

-	many	TRBJ2-5	TRBV20-1	CSAWDLGIQETQYF	TGCAGTGCGTGGGATTTAGGTATTCAAGAGACCCAGTACTTC
-	few	TRBJ2-7	TRBV3-1	CASSQGIYEQYF	TGTGCCAGCAGCCAGGGAATCTACGAGCAGTACTTC
-	many	TRBJ2-7	TRBV12-3/TRBV12-4	CASSLYPRTATYEQYF	TGTGCCAGCAGTTTATACCCCCGGACAGCGACCTACGAGCAGTACTTC
TRBD1	-	TRBJ1-2	TRBV12-3/TRBV12-4	CASSLVLRGQGGYTF	TGTGCCAGCAGTTTAGTTTTAAGGGGACAGGGCGGCTACACCTTC
TRBD1	-	TRBJ1-2	TRBV7-9	CASSLAGGLWSYTF	TGTGCCAGCAGCTTAGCAGGGGGCTTATGGAGCTACACCTTC
-	few	TRBJ1-1	TRBV20-1	CSAYQNTEAFF	TGCAGTGCTTACCAGAACACTGAAGCTTTCTTT
-	-	TRBJ2-1	TRBV2	CASSFRQVTDYNEQFF	TGTGCCAGCAGTTTCCGACAGGTCACTGATTACAATGAGCAGTTCTTC
-	few	TRBJ2-7	TRBV24-1	CATTPRDEQYF	TGTGCCACCACTCCCCGGGACGAGCAGTACTTC
TRBD2	-	TRBJ2-7	TRBV9	CASSAGTSLGEQYF	TGTGCCAGCAGCGCAGGGACTAGCCTAGGGGAGCAGTACTTC
TRBD1	many	TRBJ1-1	TRBV30	CAWSVGTGRDTEAFF	TGTGCCTGGAGTGTAGGGACAGGGAGGGACACTGAAGCTTTCTTT
TRBD1	-	TRBJ2-2	TRBV5-1	CASSHTGDTGELFF	TGCGCCAGCAGCCATACAGGGGACACCGGGGAGCTGTTTTTT
TRBD2	-	TRBJ2-1	TRBV11-2	CASSRLAGVDEQFF	TGTGCCAGCAGCAGACTAGCGGGAGTAGATGAGCAGTTCTTC
TRBD2	-	TRBJ2-3	TRBV5-1	CASRAGLAPSTDTQYF	TGCGCCAGCCGTGCGGGACTAGCGCCTAGCACAGATACGCAGTATTTT
-	many	TRBJ1-1	TRBV6-2/TRBV6-3	CASSSRGGEGTEAFF	TGTGCCAGCAGTTCGCGGGGGGGAGAGGGCACTGAAGCTTTCTTT
TRBD2	many	TRBJ2-1	TRBV3-1	CASSPTSGRTNEQFF	TGTGCCAGCAGCCCAACTAGCGGGAGAACAAATGAGCAGTTCTTC
-	-	TRBJ2-2	TRBV7-9	CASSLAAHRSGELFF	TGTGCCAGCAGCTTAGCGGCACACCGTAGTGGGGAGCTGTTTTTT
-	many	TRBJ1-5	TRBV12-3/TRBV12-4	CASSSGEIQPQHF	TGTGCCAGCAGTTCAGGGGAAATTCAGCCCCAGCATTTT
-	few	TRBJ2-5	TRBV19	CASSVGSTRETQYF	TGTGCCAGTAGTGTCGGTTCGACTAGAGAGACCCAGTACTTC
TRBD1	few	TRBJ1-1	TRBV28	CASSSGGAPTEAFF	TGTGCCAGCAGTTCAGGGGGAGCCCCCACTGAAGCTTTCTTT
-	many	TRBJ1-1	TRBV28	CASSFSGSYTEAFF	TGTGCCAGCAGTTTTTCAGGGTCCTACACTGAAGCTTTCTTT
TRBD2	-	TRBJ2-5	TRBV5-1	CASSQAGGVQETQYF	TGCGCCAGCAGCCAGGCCGGGGGGGTGCAAGAGACCCAGTACTTC
TRBD2	-	TRBJ2-3	TRBV30	CAWRVAGSTDTQYF	TGTGCCTGGAGAGTAGCGGGTAGCACAGATACGCAGTATTTT
-	-	TRBJ1-2	TRBV15	CATSRGLGGYYTF	TGTGCCACCAGCAGAGGGTTAGGGGGGTACTACACCTTC